This T cell receptor beta chain was recorded in a study of blood T cell repertoires in COVID-19. CDR1 is KGHDR, CDR2 SFDVKD, per germline. Unmatched junction bases numbered 6, after V lost 4 bases and J lost 8 bases. The CDR3 contains 14 residues. Method: immunoSEQ multiplex PCR; TCRdb's copy keeps in-frame clones and lacks some. The table includes hundreds of thousands of clones, roughly 89% detected once. The sequence was obtained from a woman in her 30s with COVID-19, enrolled during active disease. Sequenced sample: peripheral blood. The chain joins TRBV24-1 to TRBJ2-1, with 8 bases identical to TRBD2. The CDR3 loop is CATSDQLAGYEQFF. The CDR3, as DNA: TGTGCCACCAGTGACCAATTAGCGGGGTATGAGCAGTTCTTC.